This T cell receptor (beta chain) was sequenced during a study of early T cells in non-severe SARS-CoV-2 infection. At the level of the study: The chains were unpaired, and the sequenced material was bulk RNA from unsorted whole blood.

Details on this clonotype: Antigen unknown.

Points from the study as a whole: Clonotype matching in VDJdb favored anti-spike CD8 responses and did not capture private and CD4 specificities.

The germline CDR1 and CDR2 sequences are SGHTA and FQGNSA. The CDR3 runs to 17 residues. V shed 0 bases, J shed 2 bases, and the junction held 8 bases outside the gene matches. TCRdb used MiXCR to reprocess the 5' RACE reads, holding one entry per CDR3 protein. The table includes about 44,000 distinct CDR3 sequences, about 23% detected once. This specimen was whole blood, taken at baseline. This sequence was found in an adult who was a healthcare worker with PCR-confirmed SARS-CoV-2 infection or an uninfected control (not recorded which). V usage is TRBV7-2 and J usage is TRBJ2-3; 7 bases match TRBD2. The CDR3 is CASSLAPSGWATDTQYF. The DNA for the CDR3 is TGTGCCAGCAGCTTAGCCCCTAGCGGCTGGGCCACAGATACGCAGTATTTT. Looking up the rest from reference TRBV7-2 and TRBJ2-3 gives the full variable domain: GAGVSQSPSNKVTEKGKDVELRCDPISGHTALYWYRQSLGQGLEFLIYFQGNSAPDKSGLPSDRFSAERTGGSVSTLTIQRTQQEDSAVYLCASSLAPSGWATDTQYFGPGTRLTVL.